This T cell receptor beta chain appears in the sequencing data of a study of preoperative IRX-2 immunotherapy in early breast cancer. CDR1 and CDR2 (germline): LNHNV, YYDKDF (reference sequence). The CDR3 contains 18 residues. Trimming removed 0 bases from V and 3 bases from J; junction bases left unmatched: 7. Assay: immunoSEQ multiplex PCR; the TCRdb copy retains only in-frame clones and omits some. The sample yields some 22,000 clones, approximately 95% seen once. Treatment described: preoperative locoregional IRX-2 cytokine immunotherapy. Patients received preoperative, locoregional IRX-2 cytokine immunotherapy in a phase Ib study.

The clonotype comes from a human donor with breast cancer. Source: tumor tissue, taken after IRX-2 immunotherapy. The rearrangement joins TRBV15 to TRBJ2-1, with 11 nucleotides matching TRBD2. The CDR3 bases are TGTGCCACCAGCAGAGAGGGACTAGCGGTTAGTTTCTACAATGAGCAGTTCTTC. It encodes CATSREGLAVSFYNEQFF.